The T cell receptor beta chain under discussion was sequenced for a study of shared clonotypes between healthy human individuals. Broader study findings: Blood was the only sampled material, and tissue repertoires likely differ. Clonotypes shared by all four sorted-subset donors had higher generation probabilities than non-shared clonotypes.

Worth noting for this clone: The antigen is undetermined.

Some clones are missing from TCRdb's copy, which holds only in-frame ones; the method was immunoSEQ multiplex PCR. Here the sample spans around 2.1 million clones, about 93% being singletons. Positive CCR7 selection of CD45RO-negative cells yielded the naive CD8 cells, and terminally differentiated effector memory CD45RA+ cells were excluded. Per germline, CDR1 SGHVS and CDR2 FNYEAQ. The V gene lost 4 bases and the J gene lost 2 bases, with 19 bases spanning the gap. CDR3 size: 17 residues. The chain is built from TRBV7-6 and TRBJ2-3, with D perhaps being TRBD1 or TRBD2 (5 bases each). This TCR derives from a man aged 18 to 29 in good health. Some clones in this sample may be carry-over from other donors' samples. Sequenced sample: naive CD8+ T cells from PBMCs. Written as DNA, the CDR3 is TGTGCCAGCAGCTCAGTGTACCGGGACGGTAACACAGATACGCAGTATTTT. Protein: CASSSVYRDGNTDTQYF.